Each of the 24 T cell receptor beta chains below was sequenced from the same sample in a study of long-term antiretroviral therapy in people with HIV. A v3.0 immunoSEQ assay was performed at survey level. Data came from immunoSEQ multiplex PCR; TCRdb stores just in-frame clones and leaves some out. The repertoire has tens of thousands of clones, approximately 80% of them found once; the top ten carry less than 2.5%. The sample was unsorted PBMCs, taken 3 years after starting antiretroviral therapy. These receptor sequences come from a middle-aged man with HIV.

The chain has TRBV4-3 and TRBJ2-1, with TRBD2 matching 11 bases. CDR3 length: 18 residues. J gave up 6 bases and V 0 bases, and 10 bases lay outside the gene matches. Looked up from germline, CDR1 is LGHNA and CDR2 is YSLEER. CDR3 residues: CASSQDAGLAGGGNEQFF. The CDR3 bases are TGCGCCAGCAGCCAAGACGCTGGCCTAGCGGGAGGCGGCAATGAGCAGTTCTTC.

CDR3 residues: CASSSHPGQGNTEAFF. CDR3 DNA sequence: TGTGCCAGCAGCTCTCATCCGGGACAGGGGAACACTGAAGCTTTCTTT. This rearrangement joins TRBV7-8 to TRBJ1-1; 9 bases align to TRBD1. The ends lost 4 bases at V and 1 base at J; junction bases unmatched: 7. Germline lookup yields CDR1 SGHVS and CDR2 FQNEAQ. CDR3 length equals 16 residues.

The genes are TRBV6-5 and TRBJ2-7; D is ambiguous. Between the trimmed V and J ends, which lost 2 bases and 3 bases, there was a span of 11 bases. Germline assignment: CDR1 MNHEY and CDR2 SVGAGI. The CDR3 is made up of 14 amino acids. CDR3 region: CASSYRLLDYEQYF. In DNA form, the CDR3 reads TGTGCCAGCAGTTACAGGCTCCTAGACTACGAGCAGTACTTC.

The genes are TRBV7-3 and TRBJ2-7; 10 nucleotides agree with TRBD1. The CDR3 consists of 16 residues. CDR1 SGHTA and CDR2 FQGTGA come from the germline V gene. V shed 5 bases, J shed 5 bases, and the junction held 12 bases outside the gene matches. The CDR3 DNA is TGTGCCAGCAGCCCAGCTCCGACAGGGGGCCTGGACGAGCAGTACTTC. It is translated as CASSPAPTGGLDEQYF.

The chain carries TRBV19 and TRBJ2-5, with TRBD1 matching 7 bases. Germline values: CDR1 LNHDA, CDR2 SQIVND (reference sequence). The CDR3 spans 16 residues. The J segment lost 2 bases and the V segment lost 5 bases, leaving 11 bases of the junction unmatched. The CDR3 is CASSPIEGAGQETQYF. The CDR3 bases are TGTGCCAGTAGTCCGATAGAGGGGGCAGGGCAAGAGACCCAGTACTTC.

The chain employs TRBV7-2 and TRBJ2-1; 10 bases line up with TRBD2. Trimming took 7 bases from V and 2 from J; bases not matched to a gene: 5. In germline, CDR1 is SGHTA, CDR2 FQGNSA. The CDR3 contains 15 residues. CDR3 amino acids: CASTLAGATYNEQFF. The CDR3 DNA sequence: TGTGCCAGCACCCTAGCGGGGGCCACCTACAATGAGCAGTTCTTC.

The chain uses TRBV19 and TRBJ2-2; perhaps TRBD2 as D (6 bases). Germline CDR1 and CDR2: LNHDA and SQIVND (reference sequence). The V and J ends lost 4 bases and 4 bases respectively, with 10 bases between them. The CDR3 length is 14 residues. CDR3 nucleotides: TGTGCCAGTAGTACGGCGGGGAGCACCGGGGAGCTGTTTTTT. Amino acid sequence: CASSTAGSTGELFF. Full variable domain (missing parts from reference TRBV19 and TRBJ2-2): DGGITQSPKYLFRKEGQNVTLSCEQNLNHDAMYWYRQDPGQGLRLIYYSQIVNDFQKGDIAEGYSVSREKKESFPLTVTSAQKNPTAFYLCASSTAGSTGELFFGEGSRLTVL.

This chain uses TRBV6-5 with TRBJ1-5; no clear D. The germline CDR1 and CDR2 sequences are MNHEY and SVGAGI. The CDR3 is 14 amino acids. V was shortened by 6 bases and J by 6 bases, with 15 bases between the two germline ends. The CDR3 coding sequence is TGTGCCAGCAGCCCTACATTAAATGTTCAGCCCCAGCATTTT. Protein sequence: CASSPTLNVQPQHF.

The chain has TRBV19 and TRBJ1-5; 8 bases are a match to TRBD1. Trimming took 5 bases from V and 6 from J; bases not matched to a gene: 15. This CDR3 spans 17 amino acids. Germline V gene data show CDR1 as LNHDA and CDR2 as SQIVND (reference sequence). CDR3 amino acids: CASSSHYETGAPQPQHF. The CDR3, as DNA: TGTGCCAGTAGTTCTCATTACGAGACAGGGGCACCTCAGCCCCAGCATTTT.

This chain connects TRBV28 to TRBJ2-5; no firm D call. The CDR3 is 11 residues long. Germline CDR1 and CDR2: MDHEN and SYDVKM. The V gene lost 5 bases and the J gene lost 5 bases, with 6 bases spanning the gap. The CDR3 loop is CASSRTETQYF. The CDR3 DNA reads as TGTGCCAGCAGTAGGACGGAGACCCAGTACTTC.

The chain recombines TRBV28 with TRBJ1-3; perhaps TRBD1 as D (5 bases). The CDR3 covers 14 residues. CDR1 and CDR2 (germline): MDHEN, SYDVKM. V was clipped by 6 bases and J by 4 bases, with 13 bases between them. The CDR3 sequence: CASRSGGGGNTIYF. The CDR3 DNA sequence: TGTGCCAGCAGATCGGGGGGGGGAGGAAACACCATATATTTT.

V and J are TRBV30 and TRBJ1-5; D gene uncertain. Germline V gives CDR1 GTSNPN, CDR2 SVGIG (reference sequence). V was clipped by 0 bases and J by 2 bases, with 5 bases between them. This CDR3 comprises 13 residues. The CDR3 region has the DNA TGTGCCTGGAGTGTAAGGGGCAATCAGCCCCAGCATTTT. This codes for CAWSVRGNQPQHF.

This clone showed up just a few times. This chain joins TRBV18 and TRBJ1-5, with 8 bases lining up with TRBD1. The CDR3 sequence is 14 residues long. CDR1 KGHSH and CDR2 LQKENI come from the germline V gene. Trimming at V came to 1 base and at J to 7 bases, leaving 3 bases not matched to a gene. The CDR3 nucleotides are TGTGCCAGCTCACCACGACAGGGGCACCAGCCCCAGCATTTT. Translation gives CASSPRQGHQPQHF. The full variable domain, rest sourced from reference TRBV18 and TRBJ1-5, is NAGVMQNPRHLVRRRGQEARLRCSPMKGHSHVYWYRQLPEEGLKFMVYLQKENIIDESGMPKERFSAEFPKEGPSILRIQQVVRGDSAAYFCASSPRQGHQPQHFGDGTRLSIL.

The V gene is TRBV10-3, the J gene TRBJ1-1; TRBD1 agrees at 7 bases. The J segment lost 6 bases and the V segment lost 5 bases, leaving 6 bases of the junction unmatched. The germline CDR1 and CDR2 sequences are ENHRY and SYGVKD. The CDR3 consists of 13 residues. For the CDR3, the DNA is TGTGCCATCAGTTCCAGGGGGTTGGCTGAAGCTTTCTTT. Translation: CAISSRGLAEAFF.

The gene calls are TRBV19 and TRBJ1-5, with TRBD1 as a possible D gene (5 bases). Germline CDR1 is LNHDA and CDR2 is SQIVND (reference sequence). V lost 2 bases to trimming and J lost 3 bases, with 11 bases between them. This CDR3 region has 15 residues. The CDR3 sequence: CASSIYRGFNQPQHF. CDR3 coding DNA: TGTGCCAGTAGTATATACCGGGGGTTCAATCAGCCCCAGCATTTT.

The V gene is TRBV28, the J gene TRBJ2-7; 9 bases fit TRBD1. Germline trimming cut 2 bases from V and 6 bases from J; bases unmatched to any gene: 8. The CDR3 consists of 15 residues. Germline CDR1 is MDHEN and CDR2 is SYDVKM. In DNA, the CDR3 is TGTGCCAGCAGTTTAATCGACGGGACAGGGCTCGAGCAGTACTTC. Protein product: CASSLIDGTGLEQYF.

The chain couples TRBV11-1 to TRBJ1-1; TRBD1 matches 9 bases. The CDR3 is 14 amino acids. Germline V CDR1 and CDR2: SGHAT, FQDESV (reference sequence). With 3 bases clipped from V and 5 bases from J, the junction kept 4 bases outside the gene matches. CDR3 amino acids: CASSFGTGRTEAFF. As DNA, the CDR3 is TGTGCCAGCAGCTTCGGGACAGGGAGAACTGAAGCTTTCTTT.

The CDR3 spells CASSPGTPETQYF. CDR3 bases: TGTGCCAGCAGCCCTGGGACACCAGAGACCCAGTACTTC. The chain combines TRBV7-6 with TRBJ2-5; D may be TRBD1 (6 bases). Germline V CDR1 and CDR2: SGHVS, FNYEAQ. The CDR3 contains 13 residues. Trimming removed 5 bases at V and 4 bases at J, with 11 bases between.

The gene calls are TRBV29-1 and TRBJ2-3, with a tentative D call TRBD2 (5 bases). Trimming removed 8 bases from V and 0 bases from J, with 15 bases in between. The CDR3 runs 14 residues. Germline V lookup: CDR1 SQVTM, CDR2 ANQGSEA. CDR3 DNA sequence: TGCAGCCTCCGAGTACGGACTAGCACAGATACGCAGTATTTT. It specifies CSLRVRTSTDTQYF.

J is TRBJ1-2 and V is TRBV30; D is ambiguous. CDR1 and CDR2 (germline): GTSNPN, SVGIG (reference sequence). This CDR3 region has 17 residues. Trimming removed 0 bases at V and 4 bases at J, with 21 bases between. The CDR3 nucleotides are TGTGCCTGGAGTGTACTACCGGACTTACTTCAGAGCTATGGCTACACCTTC. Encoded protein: CAWSVLPDLLQSYGYTF.

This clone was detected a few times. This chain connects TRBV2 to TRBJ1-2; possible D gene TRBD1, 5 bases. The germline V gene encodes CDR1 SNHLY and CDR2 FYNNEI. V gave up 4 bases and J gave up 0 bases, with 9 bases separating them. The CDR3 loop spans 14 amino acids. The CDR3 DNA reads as TGTGCCAGCAGTGTGACAGAAGCTAACTATGGCTACACCTTC. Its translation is CASSVTEANYGYTF.

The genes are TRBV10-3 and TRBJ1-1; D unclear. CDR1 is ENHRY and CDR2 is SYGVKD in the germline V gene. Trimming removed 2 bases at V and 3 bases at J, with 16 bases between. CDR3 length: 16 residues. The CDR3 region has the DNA TGTGCCATCAGTGAGAAATCGAGAGGCGGTGACACTGAAGCTTTCTTT. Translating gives CAISEKSRGGDTEAFF.

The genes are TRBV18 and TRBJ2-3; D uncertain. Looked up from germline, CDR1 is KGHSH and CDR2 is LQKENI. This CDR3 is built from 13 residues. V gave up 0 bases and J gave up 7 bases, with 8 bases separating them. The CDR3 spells CASSPPSSNTQYF. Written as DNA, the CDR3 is TGTGCCAGCTCACCACCGTCCAGCAATACGCAGTATTTT.

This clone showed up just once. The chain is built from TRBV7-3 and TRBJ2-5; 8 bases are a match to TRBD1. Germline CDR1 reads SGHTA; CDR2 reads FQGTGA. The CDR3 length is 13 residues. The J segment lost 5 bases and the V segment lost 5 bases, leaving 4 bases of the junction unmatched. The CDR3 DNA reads TGTGCCAGCAGCGAGGACAGGGCCGAGACCCAGTACTTC. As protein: CASSEDRAETQYF.